A single sample is the source of the 15 T cell receptor beta chains below, sequenced in a study of identical twins. Each CDR3 protein gets one entry after TCRdb re-called the 5' RACE reads with MiXCR. The sample contains roughly 290,000 distinct CDR3 sequences, roughly 9.7% of which appear only once. These data also featured in a second study, about yellow fever vaccine responses in identical twins.

The sequencing input was CD8+ T cells sorted from blood. The receptor source for this set is a woman between 18 and 29 years old in good health.

This clonotype occurred many times. The chain carries TRBV9 and TRBJ1-5; TRBD1 might be the D (6 bases). The CDR3 consists of 13 residues. V was cut by 4 bases and J by 3 bases, with 8 bases left in between. Germline V CDR1 and CDR2: SGDLS, YYNGEE. The CDR3 here is CASSRDTNQPQHF. The CDR3 DNA follows: TGTGCCAGCAGCCGGGACACCAATCAGCCCCAGCATTTT.

This clonotype was counted many times. The J gene is TRBJ2-3, the V gene TRBV4-2, with D maybe TRBD2 (6 bases). The germline V and J ends were trimmed by 1 base and 2 bases, with 10 bases remaining between them. This CDR3 is 15 amino acids long. Germline CDR1 LGHNA, CDR2 YNFKEQ. DNA for the CDR3: TGTGCCAGCAGCCAAGTAGCGGAACCCACAGATACGCAGTATTTT. Protein product: CASSQVAEPTDTQYF.

Many counts were recorded for this clonotype. The rearrangement links TRBV29-1 to TRBJ2-1, with 8 bases lining up with TRBD2. CDR1 and CDR2 from the germline V gene are SQVTM and ANQGSEA. Trimming removed 5 bases from V and 5 bases from J; junction bases left unmatched: 8. The CDR3 contains 14 residues. Written as DNA, the CDR3 is TGCAGCGTTCCGCGGGGGGACATTCACAATGAGCAGTTCTTC. Translating it yields CSVPRGDIHNEQFF.

This chain links TRBV6-5 with TRBJ2-5; D could derive from TRBD1 or TRBD2 (5 bases each). The CDR3 loop spans 15 amino acids. Germline assignment: CDR1 MNHEY and CDR2 SVGAGI. Trimming removed 0 bases from V and 4 bases from J, with 12 bases in between. The CDR3 DNA sequence: TGTGCCAGCAGTTACTCGAGGGGCGCGGGAGAGACCCAGTACTTC. Translation gives CASSYSRGAGETQYF.

The rearrangement joins TRBV19 to TRBJ2-7; D gene uncertain. V was pared by 3 bases and J by 2 bases, with 11 bases between. The CDR3 contains 14 residues. Germline V gives CDR1 LNHDA, CDR2 SQIVND (reference sequence). The CDR3 here is CASSMAESPYEQYF. Here the CDR3 DNA reads TGTGCCAGTAGTATGGCGGAAAGTCCCTACGAGCAGTACTTC.

This chain joins TRBV14 and TRBJ2-7, with a weak D call TRBD2 (5 bases). Deletions cut 1 base from V and 2 bases from J, with 12 bases between. CDR1 and CDR2 from the germline V gene are SGHDN and FVKESK. This CDR3 comprises 15 residues. The CDR3 sequence: CASSQVRGPAYEQYF. DNA of the CDR3: TGTGCCAGCAGCCAAGTCCGGGGTCCAGCCTACGAGCAGTACTTC.

In this sample, this clonotype turned up a few times. V is TRBV7-9 and J is TRBJ1-4; D not certain. CDR3 length: 13 amino acids. Deletions cut 8 bases from V and 4 bases from J, with 11 bases between. Germline CDR1 and CDR2: SEHNR and FQNEAQ (reference sequence). The CDR3 nucleotides are TGTGCCAGCGGGCAGGCTTATAATGAAAAACTGTTTTTT. Its protein product is CASGQAYNEKLFF.

The rearrangement uses TRBV7-9 and TRBJ2-4; 12 bases line up with TRBD2. Unmatched junction bases numbered 18, after V lost 7 bases and J lost 14 bases. This CDR3 spans 16 amino acids. CDR1 is SEHNR, CDR2 FQNEAQ, per germline (reference sequence). The CDR3 DNA reads TGTGCCAGCACCCCCGATGCGGGACTAGCGGGTACGCCAGAGTACTTC. Translating it yields CASTPDAGLAGTPEYF.

CDR3 bases: TGTGCCAGCAGTCCAATAGCGGGACAGGGGGAGACCCAGTACTTC. Its translation: CASSPIAGQGETQYF. The V gene is TRBV12-3 or TRBV12-4, the J gene TRBJ2-5, with 10 bases that match TRBD1. This CDR3 contains 15 residues. V lost 5 bases and J lost 5; bases outside the gene matches: 8.

This clonotype has just a few counts. The genes are TRBV29-1 and TRBJ2-3; 8 nucleotides align to TRBD2. CDR1 is SQVTM, CDR2 ANQGSEA, per germline. The CDR3 has 16 residues. Trimming cost V 5 bases and J 5 bases; bases outside gene matches: 15. The CDR3 region has the DNA TGCAGCGTTTGGACCTTCGCCGGGACTAGAGAAGATACGCAGTATTTT. Amino acid sequence: CSVWTFAGTREDTQYF.

The rearrangement uses TRBV29-1 and TRBJ2-6; D unclear. Germline CDR1 and CDR2: SQVTM and ANQGSEA. CDR3 length: 16 residues. V shed 1 base and J shed 2 bases, with 12 bases lying between them. DNA of the CDR3: TGCAGCGTTGAAGGAGACATTAGACCTGGGGCCAACGTCCTGACTTTC. This gives the protein CSVEGDIRPGANVLTF.

This chain connects TRBV9 to TRBJ2-2; 8 nucleotides agree with TRBD1. Losses at the gene ends were 4 bases for V and 4 bases for J; bases not matched to a gene: 6. Germline CDR1 and CDR2: SGDLS and YYNGEE. CDR3 length equals 15 residues. CDR3 sequence: CASSPRTGSTGELFF. CDR3 coding DNA: TGTGCCAGCAGCCCGAGGACAGGGTCCACCGGGGAGCTGTTTTTT.

This clonotype showed up many times. The V call is TRBV20-1, the J call TRBJ2-1, with no clear D. The CDR3 is 15 amino acids. Trimming removed 0 bases at V and 0 bases at J, with 9 bases between. Germline V lookup: CDR1 DFQATT, CDR2 SNEGSKA (reference sequence). The CDR3 nucleotides read TGCAGTGCTAGAGATATCGGTAGCTCCTACAATGAGCAGTTCTTC. Its protein is CSARDIGSSYNEQFF.

The V gene is TRBV30, the J gene TRBJ2-6; a possible D gene is TRBD1 (6 bases). Trimming pared 4 bases from V and 2 bases from J, leaving 9 bases between. The CDR3 is 14 amino acids. Per germline, CDR1 GTSNPN and CDR2 SVGIG (reference sequence). CDR3 amino acids: CAWTQGTGANVLTF. The CDR3 DNA reads TGTGCCTGGACACAGGGTACTGGGGCCAACGTCCTGACTTTC.

This clonotype has only a few counts. The genes are TRBV28 and TRBJ2-2; 11 bases are shared with TRBD2. The germline V gene encodes CDR1 MDHEN and CDR2 SYDVKM. This CDR3 has 16 residues. V was clipped by 4 bases and J by 5 bases; unmatched bases: 6. In nucleotides, the CDR3 is TGTGCCAGCAGTTCGGGGACTAGCGGTCTAACCGGGGAGCTGTTTTTT. Protein: CASSSGTSGLTGELFF. Filled out from reference TRBV28 and TRBJ2-2, the complete variable domain reads DVKVTQSSRYLVKRTGEKVFLECVQDMDHENMFWYRQDPGLGLRLIYFSYDVKMKEKGDIPEGYSVSREKKERFSLILESASTNQTSMYLCASSSGTSGLTGELFFGEGSRLTVL.